The clone carrying this T cell receptor (beta chain) was seen once. As yet, its antigen is unknown. The germline V and J ends were trimmed by 7 bases and 4 bases, with 8 bases remaining between them. CDR1 is MNHEY and CDR2 is SVGAGI in the germline V gene. The CDR3 sequence is 12 residues long. Sequenced by immunoSEQ multiplex PCR; TCRdb stores in-frame clones only, minus some. The data hold about 32,000 clones, with roughly 80% observed a single time. The data are from a study of OX40 agonist ivuxolimab in advanced cancers. Study details: Patients were dosed intravenously with ivuxolimab at 0.01 to 10 mg/kg every 2 weeks. Study findings and constraints: At doses 0.1 to 3.0 mg/kg, CD4+ and CD8+ clones expanded.

The receptor comes from an adult with an advanced solid tumor such as melanoma, head and neck, liver or kidney cancer. The sequencing here drew on CD4+ or CD8+ T cells sorted from blood, taken in a trial of the OX40 agonist ivuxolimab. The V and J genes are TRBV6-5 and TRBJ1-3; D remains unclear. CDR3 sequence (DNA): TGTGCCAGCACCAACGGGGGAAACACCATATATTTT. Translating it yields CASTNGGNTIYF.